This T cell receptor beta chain came from a study of blood T cell repertoires in COVID-19. V gave up 8 bases and J gave up 4 bases, with 14 bases separating them. CDR1 and CDR2 from the germline V gene are LNHDA and SQIVND (reference sequence). This CDR3 comprises 13 residues. Authors' analysis steps: Reference gene primer amplification yielded estimated nucleated cell counts. Generated by immunoSEQ multiplex PCR, the TCRdb table keeps only in-frame clones and is missing some. V and J calls plus clone size are reproduced from that table; the DNA served to infer D and trimming. The sample records under 140,000 clones, roughly four fifths being singletons.

The sequencing input was peripheral blood. The source of this sequence is a woman aged 55-69 years with acute or convalescent COVID-19. J is TRBJ2-5 and V is TRBV19, with D perhaps TRBD1 (5 bases). CDR3 protein: CASGQGVPETQYF. The CDR3 DNA is TGTGCCAGTGGCCAAGGGGTCCCAGAGACCCAGTACTTC.